This T cell receptor (beta chain) was identified during a study of cytomegalovirus exposure and HLA in healthy donors. About the study: An early data release held around 80 million unique TCRs from HLA-typed donors.

General study findings and limits: According to an earlier analysis, most TCR beta V segments yielded productive rearrangements about 87% or about 30% of the time.

Worth noting for this clone: Antigen specificity is unknown.

A multiplex PCR was run with 60 Vbeta primers and 13 Jbeta primers. Here immunoSEQ multiplex PCR was the method, and the copy in TCRdb shows in-frame clones only, minus some. The sample comprises more than 150,000 clones, around 80% of which are singletons, and 6.3% rests with the top ten. This sequence originates from a man aged 35-49 years in good health and CMV-seropositive. Sequences were obtained from PBMCs.

CDR3 residues: CASSSRTGDLSYEQYF. The CDR3 DNA reads TGTGCCAGCAGCTCCCGGACAGGGGATCTCTCCTACGAGCAGTACTTC. V usage is TRBV7-8 and J usage is TRBJ2-7; 9 bases map to TRBD1. The V segment lost 4 bases and the J segment 0 bases; nucleotides outside the gene matches: 7. Germline loops: CDR1 SGHVS, CDR2 FQNEAQ. The CDR3 loop spans 16 amino acids.